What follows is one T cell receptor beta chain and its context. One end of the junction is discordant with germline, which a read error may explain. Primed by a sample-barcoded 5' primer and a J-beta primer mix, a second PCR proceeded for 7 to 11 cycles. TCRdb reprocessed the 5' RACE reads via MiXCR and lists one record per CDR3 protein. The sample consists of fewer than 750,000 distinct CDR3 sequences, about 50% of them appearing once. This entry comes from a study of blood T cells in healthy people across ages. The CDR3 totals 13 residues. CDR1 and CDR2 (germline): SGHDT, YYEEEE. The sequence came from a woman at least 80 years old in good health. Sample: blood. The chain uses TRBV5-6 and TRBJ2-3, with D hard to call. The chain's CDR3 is CASSFYGSGTRYF. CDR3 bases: TGTGCCAGCAGCTTTTATGGGTCTGGTACGCGGTATTTT.